This TCR beta chain was sequenced in a study of CD8 T cells in ankylosing spondylitis (dated by TCRdb to the late 2010s). In terms of the full investigation: T cell receptor beta repertoires were profiled in healthy donors and ankylosing spondylitis patients so that disease-linked TCR variants could be found. Peripheral blood was sampled, and synovial fluid was additionally collected from ankylosing spondylitis patients. The full study cohort comprised around 25 ankylosing spondylitis patients and approximately 100 healthy donors.

Findings and caveats that apply to the study as a whole: The disease-linked clones were reported as significantly enriched in matched synovial fluid samples from ankylosing spondylitis patients. Blood from ankylosing spondylitis patients appeared to be characterized by a TCR beta motif composed of under 10 highly homologous amino acid variants. The disease-linked clones showed a CD8+ phenotype and occurred at relatively low frequencies in peripheral blood. Some motif variants had previously been reported in the synovial fluid and blood of reactive arthritis patients, which suggests shared mechanisms of disease initiation.

For sequencing, an Illumina HiSeq 2500 was employed. Quantitative 5'-RACE with molecular barcodes was the method used to prepare the TCR beta libraries. The paper's data handling went like this. A new computational method based on a probabilistic model of VDJ rearrangement was used to identify disease-linked TCR variants. The public reads were quality trimmed at Q25 with fastp and then assembled into clones with MiXCR by TCRdb, keeping productive beta chains. Identical CDR3 proteins give one entry, which carries the most common genes and DNA. TCRdb's processing, not the authors' own work, is the source of the V and J calls. A total of around 130,000 distinct CDR3 sequences appear in this sample, 12% to 15% of them only once. The top ten clonotypes cover about 3% of the sample. This clonotype was counted many times. The clone's antigen remains unknown. No clone much larger than this one lies a single base away; base qualities are absent.

The source is a female donor with ankylosing spondylitis or in good health (not recorded which). The sequencing sample was made of blood, either unsorted or a sorted T cell fraction (not recorded which).

The CDR3 sequence is CASSYGQGAYEQYF. At the DNA level, the sequence is TGCGCCAGCAGCTACGGACAGGGGGCCTACGAGCAGTACTTC. In this chain, TRBV5-1 is recombined with TRBJ2-7; TRBD1 matches 10 bases in the middle. Its CDR3 holds 14 amino acids, cysteine through phenylalanine. The retained sequence is limited to the CDR3, 42 bases, with the frame set at the first base. From a lookup of the germline V gene, CDR1 and CDR2 are SGHRS and YFSETQ. Germline trimming: 3 bases from V, 2 bases from J; junction bases outside gene matches: 2.